The present T cell receptor beta chain was sequenced within a study of identical twins. With template switching, a universal primer site was added, and the cDNA carried unique molecular identifiers. TCRdb analysed the 5' RACE reads with MiXCR anew, one entry per CDR3 protein. The sample lists fewer than 500,000 distinct CDR3 sequences, about 13% occurring once. General study results and limits: Out-of-frame TCR alpha sharing observed in monozygotic twins exceeded model estimates. Its conclusions, products of cross-sectional statistical analysis, did not come from following the same donors. Excess low generation probability was seen in twin-shared out-of-frame alpha sequences.

The V end lost 1 base, the J end lost 2 bases, and 7 bases lay between the germline ends. The CDR3 totals 13 residues. Per germline, CDR1 SGHDT and CDR2 YYEEEE. Only a few counts were recorded for this clonotype. What it binds is not known. The sample was also linked to a second study, of yellow fever vaccine responses in identical twins.

V usage is TRBV5-6 and J usage is TRBJ2-7; the D is unclear. The origin of this receptor is a woman under 30 in good health. The sample consisted of CD4+ T cells sorted from blood. CDR3 amino acids: CASSLLTAYEQYF. The CDR3 nucleotides read TGTGCCAGCAGCTTGTTAACAGCCTACGAGCAGTACTTC.